This TCR beta chain was obtained from a study of T cells in Graves' hyperthyroidism and ophthalmopathy. Study-wide points: Blood also carried most thyroid clonotypes expanded above 0.001.

On this clonotype itself: Its cognate antigen is unknown.

This CDR3 has 17 amino acids. The V gene lost 2 bases and the J gene lost 0 bases, with 17 bases spanning the gap. CDR1 SGHAT and CDR2 FQNNGV come from the germline V gene. RNA transcripts yielded amplified TCR beta CDR3 regions. An initial round of RT-PCR targeting the TCR CDR3 relied on the HTBI primer set. TCRdb fed the multiplex PCR reads into MiXCR, producing one record per CDR3 protein. The table records 300,000 to 350,000 distinct CDR3 sequences, 15% to 20% of them present only once. The sequence was collected from a woman aged 40 to 49 with Graves' ophthalmopathy. The V gene is TRBV11-2, the J gene TRBJ2-7, with D perhaps TRBD1 (5 bases). Sequencing used blood. The CDR3 DNA sequence: TGTGCCAGCAGCTTATCTTTTGGGGCGGCAAGCTCCTACGAGCAGTACTTC. Protein: CASSLSFGAASSYEQYF.